The clone carrying this T cell receptor (beta chain) occurred a few times. TCRdb reprocessed the 5' RACE reads via MiXCR and lists one record per CDR3 protein. The table shows 200,000 to 250,000 distinct CDR3 sequences, with approximately 7.8% occurring only once. CDR1 and CDR2 from the germline V gene are WNHNN and SYGVQD (reference sequence). The V segment lost 9 bases and the J segment 4 bases; nucleotides outside the gene matches: 7. The CDR3 contains 13 residues. These data are taken from a study of identical twins. The same specimen was also included in a second study, on yellow fever vaccine responses in identical twins.

This rearrangement joins TRBV10-1 to TRBJ1-1, with TRBD1 matching over 8 bases. The source material was CD8+ T cells sorted from blood. The TCR originated in a woman under 30 in good health. CDR3 residues: CASAGQAGTEAFF. In nucleotides, the CDR3 is TGCGCCAGTGCGGGACAGGCGGGCACTGAAGCTTTCTTT.